The 3 T cell receptor beta chains given below trace back to one sample, sequenced in a study of blood T cell repertoires in COVID-19. Clones were read by immunoSEQ multiplex PCR, and TCRdb kept only the in-frame ones, dropping some. In the table there are 100,000 to 150,000 clones, about 85% of which are singletons. Sequencing used peripheral blood. The receptor source for this set is a woman older than 75 with COVID-19, enrolled during active disease.

This chain uses TRBV5-4 with TRBJ2-5; 13 nucleotides agree with TRBD2. The ends lost 4 bases at V and 5 bases at J; junction bases unmatched: 11. CDR1 and CDR2 from the germline V gene are SGHNT and YYREEE (reference sequence). This CDR3 has 17 residues. The CDR3 DNA is TGTGCCAGCAGCCGCCGGACTAGCGGGAGCGGAGTGGAGACCCAGTACTTC. Its protein is CASSRRTSGSGVETQYF.

The genes are TRBV3-1 (or the pseudogene TRBV3-2) and TRBJ1-4; D might be TRBD1 (6 bases). Germline CDR1 and CDR2: LGHDT and YNNKEL (reference sequence). The CDR3 is made up of 16 amino acids. Trimming removed 6 bases from V and 0 bases from J, with 14 bases in between. The CDR3 region is CASSWGQPATNEKLFF. CDR3 nucleotides: TGTGCCAGCAGTTGGGGACAACCTGCAACTAATGAAAAACTGTTTTTT.

V gene TRBV6-6 combines with J gene TRBJ1-2; D remains unclear. This CDR3 is built from 12 residues. Trimming stripped 4 bases from V and 4 bases from J, with 7 bases between. Germline V gene data show CDR1 as MNHNY and CDR2 as SVGAGI (reference sequence). The CDR3 DNA reads as TGTGCCAGCAGTTCGGACTCCTATGGCTACACCTTC. It yields the protein CASSSDSYGYTF.